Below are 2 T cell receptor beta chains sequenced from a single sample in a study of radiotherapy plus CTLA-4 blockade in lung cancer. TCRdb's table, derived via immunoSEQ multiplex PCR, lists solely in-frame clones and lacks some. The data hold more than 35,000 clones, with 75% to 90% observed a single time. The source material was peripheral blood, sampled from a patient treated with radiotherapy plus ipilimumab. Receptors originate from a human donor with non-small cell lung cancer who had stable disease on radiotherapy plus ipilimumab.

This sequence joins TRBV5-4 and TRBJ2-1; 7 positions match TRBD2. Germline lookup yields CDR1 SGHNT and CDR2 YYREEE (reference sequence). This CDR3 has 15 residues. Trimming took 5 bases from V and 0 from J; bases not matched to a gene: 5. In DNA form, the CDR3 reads TGTGCCAGCAGTATTGGCGGGAGCTCCTACAATGAGCAGTTCTTC. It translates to CASSIGGSSYNEQFF.

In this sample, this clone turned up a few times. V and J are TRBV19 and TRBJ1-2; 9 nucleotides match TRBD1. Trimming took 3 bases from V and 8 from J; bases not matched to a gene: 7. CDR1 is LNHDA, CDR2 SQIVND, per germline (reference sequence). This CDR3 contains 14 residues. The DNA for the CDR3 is TGTGCCAGTAGTATGGGGGGGACAGGGACCGGCTACACCTTC. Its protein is CASSMGGTGTGYTF.